Listed below are T cell receptor beta chains from one sample, sequenced in a study of T cell changes during pregnancy in multiple sclerosis. Method: immunoSEQ multiplex PCR; TCRdb's copy keeps in-frame clones and lacks some. The sample holds about 77,000 clones, 70% to 90% seen once. Material: peripheral blood, obtained before pregnancy. These receptor sequences come from a female donor with multiple sclerosis, enrolled in a pregnancy study. Each CDR3 is given with its conserved first and last residue. Fields, in order: V gene, CDR3 protein.

V: TRBV4-1
CDR3: CASSQEAGREPQHF

V: TRBV10-3
CDR3: CAISDGGSNQPQHF

V: TRBV19
CDR3: CASSTTTSGEQETQYF

V: TRBV27
CDR3: CASSFAALSYEQYF

V: TRBV6-5
CDR3: CASLLRGGHTDTQYF

V: TRBV5-1
CDR3: CASSPGGSQWYEQYF

V: TRBV7-2
CDR3: CASSSLTGIYGYTF

V: TRBV9
CDR3: CASSVWDREAYSGNTIYF

V: TRBV5-1
CDR3: CASSLGLAGSLTDTQYF

V: TRBV16
CDR3: CASSPVYPGLTEAFF

V: TRBV7-8
CDR3: CASSFQREKYNEQFF

V: TRBV5-1
CDR3: CASSRAGSGANVLTF

V: TRBV5-4
CDR3: CASNVRAGTGGKETQYF

V: TRBV4-2
CDR3: CASSQEVRDSTQHF

V: TRBV11-2
CDR3: CASSPVAGTGLYEQYF

V: TRBV9
CDR3: CASSVDRETEAFF

V: TRBV2
CDR3: CASSVNVGAGGYTF

V: TRBV7-8
CDR3: CASSLYSSYNEQFF

V: TRBV29-1
CDR3: CSVSRVSGELFF

V: TRBV5-1
CDR3: CASSFLPREDTEAFF

V: TRBV7-3
CDR3: CASSLKKGHSNQPQHF

V: TRBV5-1
CDR3: CASSSSGSYSPLHF

V: TRBV6-1
CDR3: CASSVSGGSGNTIYF

V: TRBV7-2
CDR3: CASSYGTAGETQYF

V: TRBV27
CDR3: CASSSLAAGGPSNEQFF

V: TRBV5-4
CDR3: CASSLGQGASTDTQYF

V: TRBV28
CDR3: CASSLDRAETQYF

V: TRBV10-3
CDR3: CASRAISGNTIYF

V: TRBV15
CDR3: CATSRDLGTSGGQETQYF

V: TRBV11-2
CDR3: CASSLVAGRNSPLHF

V: TRBV5-1
CDR3: CASSQQGNTEAFF

V: TRBV7-9
CDR3: CASSRPDRGTEAFF

V: TRBV11-2
CDR3: CASSLIGTGDTIYF

V: TRBV6-5
CDR3: CASSLQDRSSGNTIYF

V: TRBV5-6
CDR3: CASSFPARGQGGIPYEQYF

V: TRBV5-6
CDR3: CASSQTQGRDTQYF

V: TRBV4-2
CDR3: CASSRGPGLAGNEQFF

V: TRBV2
CDR3: CASTAQGAGTNEKLFF

V: TRBV14
CDR3: CASSQDRDNEQFF

V: TRBV28
CDR3: CASRETGVDPLHF

V: TRBV30
CDR3: CAWRWSGGTEKLFF

V: TRBV5-8
CDR3: CASSQAARMAQYF

V: TRBV4-1
CDR3: CASSQLSGGFSYEQYF

V: TRBV28
CDR3: CASSLWGGGGLGSTDTQYF

V: TRBV7-8
CDR3: CASSLGDGQGRTEAFF

V: TRBV5-1
CDR3: CASSLQGSNQPQHF

V: TRBV7-3
CDR3: CASSLRPIQGNSYEQYF

V: TRBV5-4
CDR3: CASSLGQGPYEQYF

V: TRBV30
CDR3: CAWSHFTGTDTQYF

V: TRBV2
CDR3: CASSRQVWEQYF

V: TRBV5-6
CDR3: CASSAGQGAIEAFF

V: TRBV6-1
CDR3: CASSSTGTGTYEQYF

V: TRBV5-1
CDR3: CASSLSSEAFF

V: TRBV6-1
CDR3: CASSDVGGPLYEQYF

V: TRBV10-1
CDR3: CASSPPRTGELFF

V: TRBV9
CDR3: CASSPTTGNYGYTF

V: TRBV7-6
CDR3: CASSPNSGGAGELFF